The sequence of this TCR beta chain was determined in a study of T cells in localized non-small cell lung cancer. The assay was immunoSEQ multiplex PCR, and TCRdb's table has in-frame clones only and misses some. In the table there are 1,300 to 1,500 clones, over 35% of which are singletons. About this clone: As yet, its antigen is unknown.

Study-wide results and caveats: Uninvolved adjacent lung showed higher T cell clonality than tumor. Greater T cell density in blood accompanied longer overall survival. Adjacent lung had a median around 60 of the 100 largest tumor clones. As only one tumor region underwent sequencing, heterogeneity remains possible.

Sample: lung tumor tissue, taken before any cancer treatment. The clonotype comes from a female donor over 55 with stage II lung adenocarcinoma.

CDR3 region: CASSYLSTSGSYNNEQFF. CDR3 DNA: TGTGCCAGCAGTTACTTATCGACTAGCGGGTCGTATAACAATGAGCAGTTCTTC. The V and J genes are TRBV6-9 and TRBJ2-1; 10 bases match TRBD2. Germline values: CDR1 MNHGY, CDR2 SVAAGI. V lost 3 bases to trimming and J lost 5 bases; unmatched junction nucleotides: 13. The CDR3 totals 18 residues.